This is a list of T cell receptor beta chains from one sample in a study of blood T cell repertoires in COVID-19. Profiling relied on immunoSEQ multiplex PCR, and the TCRdb table lists in-frame clones only, not all of them. The sample has some 80,000 clones, approximately 80% seen once. Sequenced material: peripheral blood. These receptors were taken from a human donor in a cohort sampled during active COVID-19. The CDR3 runs from the conserved cysteine through the conserved F or W. Fields, in order: clone size, V gene, D gene, J gene, CDR3 DNA, CDR3 protein. The D gene is left open where the match is weak. Size is omitted from some rows. Given values are once, few, many or a class for expanded clones.

-,TRBV25-1,TRBD2,TRBJ2-7,TGTGCCAGCAGTGGGGAGGGGCGGTGGGAGCAGTACTTC,CASSGEGRWEQYF
-,TRBV28,-,TRBJ2-2,TGTGCCAGCAGTTTAGGAGGTCAGGGGTCCACCGGGGAGCTGTTTTTT,CASSLGGQGSTGELFF
-,TRBV19,-,TRBJ1-2,TGTGCCAGTAGTATAGCGGAGGGAAGGAACCATGGCTACACCTTC,CASSIAEGRNHGYTF
-,TRBV10-2,-,TRBJ1-1,TGCGCCAGCAGTGAGCCAGGTATGAACACTGAAGCTTTCTTT,CASSEPGMNTEAFF
-,TRBV9,TRBD2,TRBJ2-7,TGTGCCAGCAGCCCGGGACTAGCGGGGGGTCAGCTCGAGCAGTACTTC,CASSPGLAGGQLEQYF
-,TRBV5-1,TRBD2,TRBJ2-5,TGCGCCAGCAGTTTAGCGGGGGCTGGAGAGACCCAGTACTTC,CASSLAGAGETQYF
-,TRBV19,-,TRBJ1-3,TGTGCCAGTACCATGAGTAGCTCTGGAAACACCATATATTTT,CASTMSSSGNTIYF
-,TRBV2,TRBD1,TRBJ1-2,TGTGCCAGCAGTGAAGGGACAGGTTTCGGCTACACCTTC,CASSEGTGFGYTF
-,TRBV11-3,-,TRBJ2-3,TGTGCCAGCAGCTTAGAAGCGGTTAGCACAGATACGCAGTATTTT,CASSLEAVSTDTQYF
-,TRBV5-1,TRBD2,TRBJ2-1,TGCGCCAGCAGAGCGGGGGGGAGCTCCTACAATGAGCAGTTCTTC,CASRAGGSSYNEQFF
-,TRBV28,-,TRBJ1-1,TGTGCCAGCAGAGCCCTCGGGAGAGCTTTCTTT,CASRALGRAFF
-,TRBV9,-,TRBJ1-2,TGTGCCAGCAGCCCGGGGGGAAGCTATGGCTACACCTTC,CASSPGGSYGYTF
-,TRBV19,-,TRBJ2-5,TGTGCCAGTAGTCCCCGAGGAGGTCAAGAGACCCAGTACTTC,CASSPRGGQETQYF
-,TRBV11-3,-,TRBJ2-7,TGTGCCAGCAGCTTAGATTCTAGGAAGGGAGGCTACGAGCAGTACTTC,CASSLDSRKGGYEQYF
-,TRBV6-5,TRBD1,TRBJ1-2,TGTGCCAGCAGTTACTCCGCCCTCCGACAGGGGCATGGCTACACCTTC,CASSYSALRQGHGYTF
-,TRBV28,TRBD1,TRBJ2-1,TGTGCCAGCAGTTTGTACCAGGGGGCGTACAATGAGCAGTTCTTC,CASSLYQGAYNEQFF
once,TRBV15,-,TRBJ1-1,TGTGCCACCAGCATGACAGTTAACACTGAAGCTTTCTTT,CATSMTVNTEAFF